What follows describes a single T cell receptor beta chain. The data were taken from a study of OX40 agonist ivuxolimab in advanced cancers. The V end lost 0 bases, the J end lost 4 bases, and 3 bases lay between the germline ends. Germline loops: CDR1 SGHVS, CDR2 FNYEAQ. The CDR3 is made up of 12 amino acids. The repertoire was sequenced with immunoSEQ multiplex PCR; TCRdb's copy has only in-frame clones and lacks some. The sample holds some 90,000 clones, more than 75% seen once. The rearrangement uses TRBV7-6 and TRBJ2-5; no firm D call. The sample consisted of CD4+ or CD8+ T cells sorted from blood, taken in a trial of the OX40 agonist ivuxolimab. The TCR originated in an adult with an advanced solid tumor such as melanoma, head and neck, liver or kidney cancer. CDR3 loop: CASSLAGETQYF. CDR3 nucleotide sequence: TGTGCCAGCAGCTTAGCGGGAGAGACCCAGTACTTC.